A selection of T cell receptor beta chains follows, all from one sample in a study of blood T cell repertoires in COVID-19. Produced via immunoSEQ multiplex PCR; TCRdb's table is partial and in-frame only. The data hold 50,000 to 65,000 clones, with approximately 85% observed a single time. What was sequenced was peripheral blood. These receptors all come from a middle-aged man with active COVID-19. Each CDR3 is given with its conserved first and last residue. A D gene is named only where the DNA matches it firmly. Where a row states a size, it is once, few, many or the class of an expanded clone; other rows omit it.

V gene: TRBV4-1
D gene: TRBD1
clone size: NA
J gene: TRBJ1-5
CDR3 DNA: TGCGCCAGCAGCCCCCTGACAGGGGGCAATCAGCCCCAGCATTTT
CDR3 protein: CASSPLTGGNQPQHF

V gene: TRBV7-3
D gene: TRBD2
clone size: NA
J gene: TRBJ2-5
CDR3 DNA: TGTGCCAGCAGCCTAGGACTAGCGGATACGGCCCAGTACTTC
CDR3 protein: CASSLGLADTAQYF

V gene: TRBV5-6
D gene: NA
clone size: NA
J gene: TRBJ1-2
CDR3 DNA: TGTGCCAGCAGCTTGGAGGGGGAACAGGGTAACTATGGCTACACCTTC
CDR3 protein: CASSLEGEQGNYGYTF

V gene: TRBV7-2
D gene: NA
clone size: NA
J gene: TRBJ1-2
CDR3 DNA: TGTGCCAGCAGCTTAGCCCAACTCCGCGGCTACACCTTC
CDR3 protein: CASSLAQLRGYTF

V gene: TRBV5-4
D gene: NA
clone size: NA
J gene: TRBJ2-7
CDR3 DNA: TGTGCCAGCAGCAGGACAGCGCACTCTCGCGAGCAGTACTTC
CDR3 protein: CASSRTAHSREQYF

V gene: TRBV14
D gene: NA
clone size: NA
J gene: TRBJ2-7
CDR3 DNA: TGTGCCAGCAGCCAAACAGAAGGCCGCTACGAGCAGTACTTC
CDR3 protein: CASSQTEGRYEQYF

V gene: TRBV4-1
D gene: TRBD1
clone size: NA
J gene: TRBJ1-3
CDR3 DNA: TGCGCCAGCAGCCAAGAGGGACAGGGCAACACCATATATTTT
CDR3 protein: CASSQEGQGNTIYF

V gene: TRBV19
D gene: NA
clone size: NA
J gene: TRBJ1-1
CDR3 DNA: TGTGCCACTAAACAACAGGCCACTACGAACACTGAAGCTTTCTTT
CDR3 protein: CATKQQATTNTEAFF

V gene: TRBV3-1/TRBV3-2
D gene: NA
clone size: NA
J gene: TRBJ1-5
CDR3 DNA: TGTGCCAGCAGCCAAAACAGGGATCAGCCCCAGCATTTT
CDR3 protein: CASSQNRDQPQHF

V gene: TRBV6-1
D gene: NA
clone size: NA
J gene: TRBJ2-7
CDR3 DNA: TGTGCCAGCAGTGAATCCACCAAACGGTCCTACGAGCAGTACTTC
CDR3 protein: CASSESTKRSYEQYF

V gene: TRBV7-9
D gene: NA
clone size: NA
J gene: TRBJ1-3
CDR3 DNA: TGTGCCAGCAGCTCTTACACAGGACGCGGCACCATATATTTT
CDR3 protein: CASSSYTGRGTIYF

V gene: TRBV9
D gene: NA
clone size: NA
J gene: TRBJ1-3
CDR3 DNA: TGTGCCAGCAGTGGAGAGGGCAGGGGCTCTGGAAACACCATATATTTT
CDR3 protein: CASSGEGRGSGNTIYF

V gene: TRBV18
D gene: TRBD1
clone size: NA
J gene: TRBJ1-2
CDR3 DNA: TGTGCCAGCTCATTAGGGGACAGGGCGTACTATGGCTACACCTTC
CDR3 protein: CASSLGDRAYYGYTF

V gene: TRBV3-1/TRBV3-2
D gene: TRBD1
clone size: once
J gene: TRBJ1-2
CDR3 DNA: TGTGCCAGCAGCCTTCACGACAGGGTCTCTGGCTACACCTTC
CDR3 protein: CASSLHDRVSGYTF

V gene: TRBV3-1/TRBV3-2
D gene: NA
clone size: NA
J gene: TRBJ1-4
CDR3 DNA: TGTGCCAGCAGCCAAGATGGACTCCTTAATGAAAAACTGTTTTTT
CDR3 protein: CASSQDGLLNEKLFF

V gene: TRBV7-2
D gene: NA
clone size: NA
J gene: TRBJ2-7
CDR3 DNA: TGTGCCAGCAGCTTAGCAGGGGCCTACGAGCAGTACTTC
CDR3 protein: CASSLAGAYEQYF

V gene: TRBV3-1/TRBV3-2
D gene: NA
clone size: once
J gene: TRBJ1-1
CDR3 DNA: TGTGCCAGTAAGGACACCACGAACACTGAAGCTTTCTTT
CDR3 protein: CASKDTTNTEAFF

V gene: TRBV24-1
D gene: TRBD1
clone size: once
J gene: TRBJ2-1
CDR3 DNA: TGTGCCACCGGGGACAGGGTAAACAATGAGCAGTTCTTC
CDR3 protein: CATGDRVNNEQFF

V gene: TRBV29-1
D gene: NA
clone size: NA
J gene: TRBJ2-5
CDR3 DNA: TGCAGCGTTGAAAGTGGTACGGCCCAGTACTTC
CDR3 protein: CSVESGTAQYF

V gene: TRBV5-6
D gene: NA
clone size: NA
J gene: TRBJ1-4
CDR3 DNA: TGTGCCAGCAGCTCCCGAGGGGGAGGGGTGGAAAAACTGTTTTTT
CDR3 protein: CASSSRGGGVEKLFF

V gene: TRBV3-1/TRBV3-2
D gene: NA
clone size: NA
J gene: TRBJ1-1
CDR3 DNA: TGTGCCAGCAGCCAAGGTCCAGGGAGGATCACTGAAGCTTTCTTT
CDR3 protein: CASSQGPGRITEAFF

V gene: TRBV5-4
D gene: TRBD1
clone size: NA
J gene: TRBJ1-2
CDR3 DNA: TGTGCCAGCAGCTACGGACAGGGAGCTAACTATGGCTACACCTTC
CDR3 protein: CASSYGQGANYGYTF

V gene: TRBV10-2
D gene: TRBD1
clone size: NA
J gene: TRBJ2-2
CDR3 DNA: TGCGCCAGCAGGTCGACAGGGCTGTATGCCGGGGAGCTGTTTTTT
CDR3 protein: CASRSTGLYAGELFF

V gene: TRBV5-4
D gene: TRBD1
clone size: NA
J gene: TRBJ1-2
CDR3 DNA: TGTGCCAGCAGCTCCATGACAGGGAACTATGGCTACACCTTC
CDR3 protein: CASSSMTGNYGYTF

V gene: TRBV9
D gene: TRBD2
clone size: few
J gene: TRBJ2-2
CDR3 DNA: TGTGCCAGCAGCGACCCGACCTTAGCGGGGGGCACCGGGGAGCTGTTTTTT
CDR3 protein: CASSDPTLAGGTGELFF

V gene: TRBV6-5
D gene: NA
clone size: NA
J gene: TRBJ1-3
CDR3 DNA: TGTGCCAGCAACGGGGGAAACACCATATATTTT
CDR3 protein: CASNGGNTIYF

V gene: TRBV10-3
D gene: TRBD2
clone size: NA
J gene: TRBJ2-7
CDR3 DNA: TGTGCCATCAGTGTCGACCAGCCGGGACTAGGCTACGAGCAGTACTTC
CDR3 protein: CAISVDQPGLGYEQYF

V gene: TRBV5-8
D gene: TRBD1
clone size: NA
J gene: TRBJ1-4
CDR3 DNA: TGTGCCACCACCGACAGGGGGCTAGGGGAAAAACTGTTTTTT
CDR3 protein: CATTDRGLGEKLFF